This TCR beta chain is from a study of blood T cell repertoires in COVID-19. About the study: Cohort 3 donors counted as recovered after two negative PCRs, clearance, or resolved symptoms. COVID-19 samples, acute and convalescent, were from the United States, Italy and Spain.

Participants came from about 24 US areas, aged about 18 to 89 years. The study assigned cohorts using participant-reported clinical history. The V end was cut by 4 bases, the J end by 0 bases, with 14 bases between. CDR1 and CDR2 from the germline V gene are SGHRS and YFSETQ. This CDR3 is 16 amino acids long. Here immunoSEQ multiplex PCR was the method, and the copy in TCRdb shows in-frame clones only, minus some. The data contain under 200,000 clones, about 88% of them singletons. This TCR was recovered from a woman between 40 and 50 years old in a cohort exposed to, infected with or recovered from COVID-19 (not recorded which). The specimen was PBMCs or T cells enriched from blood (not recorded which). J is TRBJ2-1 and V is TRBV5-1; no reliable D call. CDR3 sequence: CASSAGIKYSYNEQFF. Written as DNA, the CDR3 is TGCGCCAGCAGCGCAGGAATCAAATACTCCTACAATGAGCAGTTCTTC.